This is a list of T cell receptor beta chains from one sample in a study of T cell repertoires in cytomegalovirus infection. MiXCR, applied by TCRdb to the reads, yields one record per CDR3 protein. This table holds approximately 100,000 distinct CDR3 sequences, 23% found once. Material for sequencing was CD8+ T cells from PBMCs. Source of these receptors: a human donor in good health (CMV status not recorded). Some clones in this sample may be carry-over from other donors' samples. CDR3s include the opening cysteine and the closing phenylalanine or tryptophan. Each record gives: V gene, D gene, J gene, clone size, CDR3 length, CDR3 DNA, CDR3 protein. The D gene is left open where the match is weak. Not every row has a clone size; where given, it reads once, few, many or a size class.

v_call: TRBV6-5; d_call: .; j_call: TRBJ2-7; clone_size: .; cdr3_length: 14; cdr3_nt: TGTGCCAGCAGTTACCGGGTCCTAGGGTACGAGCAGTACTTC; cdr3_aa: CASSYRVLGYEQYF
v_call: TRBV20-1; d_call: .; j_call: TRBJ2-1; clone_size: .; cdr3_length: 16; cdr3_nt: TGCAGTGCTAGAGTCCGGGGGACTGAGTCCTACAATGAGCAGTTCTTC; cdr3_aa: CSARVRGTESYNEQFF
v_call: TRBV5-1; d_call: TRBD1; j_call: TRBJ1-2; clone_size: few; cdr3_length: 13; cdr3_nt: TGCGCCAGCAGCCAGGACAGGGTGGATGGCTACACCTTC; cdr3_aa: CASSQDRVDGYTF
v_call: TRBV10-2; d_call: .; j_call: TRBJ1-2; clone_size: .; cdr3_length: 14; cdr3_nt: TGCGCCAGCAGATCGCTTACAGTCAACTATGGCTACACCTTC; cdr3_aa: CASRSLTVNYGYTF
v_call: TRBV7-8; d_call: TRBD1; j_call: TRBJ2-1; clone_size: medium-sized; cdr3_length: 16; cdr3_nt: TGTGCCAGCAGCTTATTGGCCGGGACAGGGTCCTATGAGCAGTTCTTC; cdr3_aa: CASSLLAGTGSYEQFF
v_call: TRBV12-3/TRBV12-4; d_call: TRBD1; j_call: TRBJ2-5; clone_size: many; cdr3_length: 16; cdr3_nt: TGTGCCAGCAGTCCGACAGGGAAGGATTTACGAGAGACCCAGTACTTC; cdr3_aa: CASSPTGKDLRETQYF
v_call: TRBV5-1; d_call: .; j_call: TRBJ2-5; clone_size: .; cdr3_length: 12; cdr3_nt: TGCGCCAGCAGCTTGACAGGAGAGACCCAGTACTTC; cdr3_aa: CASSLTGETQYF
v_call: TRBV23-1; d_call: .; j_call: TRBJ2-1; clone_size: .; cdr3_length: 8; cdr3_nt: TGCGCCAACGGGGTCGACTTCTTC; cdr3_aa: CANGVDFF
v_call: TRBV6-2/TRBV6-3; d_call: .; j_call: TRBJ1-2; clone_size: .; cdr3_length: 15; cdr3_nt: TGTGCCAGCAGTGAAGTCAGGGACGACGTGGATGGCTACACCTTC; cdr3_aa: CASSEVRDDVDGYTF
v_call: TRBV15; d_call: .; j_call: TRBJ1-5; clone_size: .; cdr3_length: 15; cdr3_nt: TGTGCCACCAGCCCCGGGGGAGGGAGCAATCAGCCCCAGCATTTT; cdr3_aa: CATSPGGGSNQPQHF
v_call: TRBV7-3; d_call: TRBD2; j_call: TRBJ2-2; clone_size: .; cdr3_length: 19; cdr3_nt: TGTGCCAGCAGCCCATTCCCCCTAGCGGGGGGTTCGAACACCGGGGAGCTGTTTTTT; cdr3_aa: CASSPFPLAGGSNTGELFF
v_call: TRBV20-1; d_call: .; j_call: TRBJ1-1; clone_size: medium-sized; cdr3_length: 14; cdr3_nt: TGCAGTGCGCTAGAGGGCTCCTCGAACACTGAAGCTTTCTTT; cdr3_aa: CSALEGSSNTEAFF
v_call: TRBV6-5; d_call: .; j_call: TRBJ2-1; clone_size: few; cdr3_length: 17; cdr3_nt: TGTGCCAGCATGCCTATGGTTGCGGGAAGCTCCTACAATGAGCAGTTCTTC; cdr3_aa: CASMPMVAGSSYNEQFF
v_call: TRBV6-1; d_call: .; j_call: TRBJ1-3; clone_size: few; cdr3_length: 15; cdr3_nt: TGTGCCAGCAGTGAAGGGTTCGTCTCTGGAAACACCATATATTTT; cdr3_aa: CASSEGFVSGNTIYF
v_call: TRBV6-2/TRBV6-3; d_call: .; j_call: TRBJ1-6; clone_size: many; cdr3_length: 14; cdr3_nt: .; cdr3_aa: CASCFLMGYSPLHF
v_call: TRBV6-2/TRBV6-3; d_call: TRBD1; j_call: TRBJ1-1; clone_size: .; cdr3_length: 14; cdr3_nt: TGTGCCAGCAGCCTAAGGGACAGAAGAACTGAAGCTTTCTTT; cdr3_aa: CASSLRDRRTEAFF
v_call: TRBV28; d_call: .; j_call: TRBJ1-5; clone_size: .; cdr3_length: 15; cdr3_nt: TGTGCCAGCAGTTCCACAGAGCTTAGTTATAAGCCCCAGCATTTT; cdr3_aa: CASSSTELSYKPQHF
v_call: TRBV27; d_call: .; j_call: TRBJ2-1; clone_size: .; cdr3_length: 15; cdr3_nt: TGTGCCAGCAGTAACCCCGGGCCCAAATACAATGAGCAGTTCTTC; cdr3_aa: CASSNPGPKYNEQFF
v_call: TRBV10-3; d_call: .; j_call: TRBJ1-3; clone_size: .; cdr3_length: 15; cdr3_nt: TGTGTCATCAGCCCCGACAGTTTCTCTGGAAACACCATATATTTT; cdr3_aa: CVISPDSFSGNTIYF
v_call: TRBV7-9; d_call: TRBD1; j_call: TRBJ1-2; clone_size: few; cdr3_length: 16; cdr3_nt: TGTGCCAGCAGCTTAGCGGGGACAGGGAAGGCGTATGGCTACACCTTC; cdr3_aa: CASSLAGTGKAYGYTF
v_call: TRBV12-3/TRBV12-4; d_call: .; j_call: TRBJ2-7; clone_size: few; cdr3_length: 14; cdr3_nt: TGTGCCAGCAGTTTAGGGTCTAGCGACTACGAGCAGTACTTC; cdr3_aa: CASSLGSSDYEQYF
v_call: TRBV7-8; d_call: TRBD1; j_call: TRBJ1-3; clone_size: many; cdr3_length: 15; cdr3_nt: TGTGCCAGCAGCCCTGGACAGGGGCTTGGAAACACCATATATTTT; cdr3_aa: CASSPGQGLGNTIYF
v_call: TRBV27; d_call: .; j_call: TRBJ2-7; clone_size: many; cdr3_length: 16; cdr3_nt: TGTGCCAGCAGTCGTCCTCCCGGGACCGGTTCCTACGAGCAGTACTTC; cdr3_aa: CASSRPPGTGSYEQYF
v_call: TRBV27; d_call: .; j_call: TRBJ2-5; clone_size: many; cdr3_length: 14; cdr3_nt: TGTGCCAGCAGTTTATGGGGTACGGGAGAGACCCAGTACTTC; cdr3_aa: CASSLWGTGETQYF
v_call: TRBV5-6; d_call: .; j_call: TRBJ2-3; clone_size: few; cdr3_length: 12; cdr3_nt: TGTGCCAGCTCCGAGGGGACAGATACGCAGTATTTT; cdr3_aa: CASSEGTDTQYF
v_call: TRBV5-6; d_call: .; j_call: TRBJ2-7; clone_size: few; cdr3_length: 14; cdr3_nt: TGTGCCAGTTCCACCATAGGGATCACCTACGAGCAGTACTTC; cdr3_aa: CASSTIGITYEQYF
v_call: TRBV11-3; d_call: TRBD2; j_call: TRBJ2-1; clone_size: few; cdr3_length: 20; cdr3_nt: TGTGCCAGCAGCTTAGATTCCACCTACGACTGGGGACTAGGATCGGATGAGCAGTTCTTC; cdr3_aa: CASSLDSTYDWGLGSDEQFF
v_call: TRBV11-2; d_call: .; j_call: TRBJ2-7; clone_size: .; cdr3_length: 15; cdr3_nt: TGTGCCAGCAGCTTAGCGTACGACAGCTCCTACGAGCAGTACTTC; cdr3_aa: CASSLAYDSSYEQYF
v_call: TRBV28; d_call: TRBD1; j_call: TRBJ2-7; clone_size: few; cdr3_length: 13; cdr3_nt: TGTGCCAGCAGGACAGGGGGGAACTACGAGCAGTACTTC; cdr3_aa: CASRTGGNYEQYF
v_call: TRBV7-2; d_call: .; j_call: TRBJ2-7; clone_size: .; cdr3_length: 13; cdr3_nt: TGTGCCAGCACCATCGGACCCTCCTACGAGCAGTACTTC; cdr3_aa: CASTIGPSYEQYF
v_call: TRBV2; d_call: .; j_call: TRBJ1-5; clone_size: .; cdr3_length: 16; cdr3_nt: TGTGCCAGCAGTCGGGGAAGGGGAATGGGGCATCAGCCCCAGCATTTT; cdr3_aa: CASSRGRGMGHQPQHF
v_call: TRBV9; d_call: TRBD1; j_call: TRBJ1-1; clone_size: .; cdr3_length: 13; cdr3_nt: TGTGCCAGCAGCGTCCAGGGGGACACTGAAGCTTTCTTT; cdr3_aa: CASSVQGDTEAFF
v_call: TRBV5-5; d_call: TRBD2; j_call: TRBJ2-3; clone_size: few; cdr3_length: 21; cdr3_nt: TGTGCCAGCAGCGCCCCGGAGAGCCCGGAGAGCGGGGGGGCTAGCACAGATACGCAGTATTTT; cdr3_aa: CASSAPESPESGGASTDTQYF
v_call: TRBV7-9; d_call: .; j_call: TRBJ2-7; clone_size: once; cdr3_length: 16; cdr3_nt: TGTGCCAGCAGCTTACCGGGTGGGGACCGGTCCTTTGAGCAGTACTTC; cdr3_aa: CASSLPGGDRSFEQYF
v_call: TRBV6-5; d_call: .; j_call: TRBJ1-4; clone_size: .; cdr3_length: 14; cdr3_nt: TGTGCCAGCAGTACGGCGTCGGCTAATGAAAAACTGTTTTTT; cdr3_aa: CASSTASANEKLFF
v_call: TRBV20-1; d_call: .; j_call: TRBJ1-3; clone_size: .; cdr3_length: 15; cdr3_nt: TGCAGTGCTAGTGAACGTCGGGTTTCTGGAAACACCATATATTTT; cdr3_aa: CSASERRVSGNTIYF
v_call: TRBV29-1; d_call: TRBD1; j_call: TRBJ2-7; clone_size: .; cdr3_length: 14; cdr3_nt: TGCAGCGTTGTGCGACAGGGGCGAATACCCGAGCAGTACTTC; cdr3_aa: CSVVRQGRIPEQYF
v_call: TRBV19; d_call: .; j_call: TRBJ1-1; clone_size: few; cdr3_length: 15; cdr3_nt: TGTGCCAGTAGTATAGGGCACAGCGGTGGCACTGAAGCTTTCTTT; cdr3_aa: CASSIGHSGGTEAFF
v_call: TRBV6-6; d_call: .; j_call: TRBJ1-1; clone_size: .; cdr3_length: 14; cdr3_nt: TGTGCCAGCAGTTACGACGGCAGTATGGCTGAAGCTTTCTTT; cdr3_aa: CASSYDGSMAEAFF
v_call: TRBV29-1; d_call: TRBD1; j_call: TRBJ2-3; clone_size: .; cdr3_length: 14; cdr3_nt: TGCAGCGTCGGACAGGGTTATGTCACAGATACGCAGTATTTT; cdr3_aa: CSVGQGYVTDTQYF
v_call: TRBV7-8; d_call: .; j_call: TRBJ1-5; clone_size: many; cdr3_length: 17; cdr3_nt: TGTGCCAGCAGTTCAGGGGTGGGTTTCTTCAGCAATCAGCCCCAGCATTTT; cdr3_aa: CASSSGVGFFSNQPQHF
v_call: TRBV11-3; d_call: TRBD1; j_call: TRBJ1-1; clone_size: many; cdr3_length: 15; cdr3_nt: TGTGCCAGCAGCACTGACAGGGGGCCGGGGACTGAAGCTTTCTTT; cdr3_aa: CASSTDRGPGTEAFF
v_call: TRBV18; d_call: .; j_call: TRBJ2-5; clone_size: many; cdr3_length: 16; cdr3_nt: TGTGCCAGCTCACCTTCAACAGGACTTAATCAAGAGACCCAGTACTTC; cdr3_aa: CASSPSTGLNQETQYF
v_call: TRBV2; d_call: TRBD1; j_call: TRBJ1-5; clone_size: .; cdr3_length: 13; cdr3_nt: TGTGCCAGCGGGACAGGGGTTTACCAGCCCCAGCATTTT; cdr3_aa: CASGTGVYQPQHF
v_call: TRBV29-1; d_call: .; j_call: TRBJ2-2; clone_size: .; cdr3_length: 14; cdr3_nt: TGCAGCGTCACAGGGACATCGAACACCGGGGAGCTGTTTTTT; cdr3_aa: CSVTGTSNTGELFF
v_call: TRBV7-2; d_call: .; j_call: TRBJ2-2; clone_size: many; cdr3_length: 13; cdr3_nt: TGTGCCAGCAGCTTAGGCGGGATTGGGGAGCTGTTTTTT; cdr3_aa: CASSLGGIGELFF
v_call: TRBV20-1; d_call: .; j_call: TRBJ2-2; clone_size: .; cdr3_length: 11; cdr3_nt: TGCAGTGCTAGAGACACCGGGGAGCTGTTTTTT; cdr3_aa: CSARDTGELFF
v_call: TRBV27; d_call: .; j_call: TRBJ2-2; clone_size: .; cdr3_length: 13; cdr3_nt: TGTGCCAGCAGTCACACGAACACCGGGGAGCTGTTTTTT; cdr3_aa: CASSHTNTGELFF
v_call: TRBV29-1; d_call: .; j_call: TRBJ2-3; clone_size: .; cdr3_length: 16; cdr3_nt: TGCAGCCCCACCATCGTGGGCGGCCCGGGGGCAGATACGCAGTATTTT; cdr3_aa: CSPTIVGGPGADTQYF
v_call: TRBV27; d_call: .; j_call: TRBJ1-5; clone_size: few; cdr3_length: 14; cdr3_nt: TGTGCCAGCAGCCCTGGGGGGACAAATCAGCCCCAGCATTTT; cdr3_aa: CASSPGGTNQPQHF
v_call: TRBV2; d_call: TRBD1; j_call: TRBJ2-5; clone_size: .; cdr3_length: 15; cdr3_nt: TGTGCCAGCCCTAAAGACAGGGGGATTCGGGAGACCCAGTACTTC; cdr3_aa: CASPKDRGIRETQYF
v_call: TRBV9; d_call: TRBD2; j_call: TRBJ2-1; clone_size: .; cdr3_length: 20; cdr3_nt: TGTGCCAGCAGCCCTTTCGGATCCGGGACTAGCGGGAGCGCCTACAATGAGCAGTTCTTC; cdr3_aa: CASSPFGSGTSGSAYNEQFF
v_call: TRBV11-2; d_call: .; j_call: TRBJ1-2; clone_size: .; cdr3_length: 12; cdr3_nt: TGTGCCAGCAGCCCCTCTTCCGATGGCTACACCTTC; cdr3_aa: CASSPSSDGYTF
v_call: TRBV7-9; d_call: TRBD1; j_call: TRBJ2-7; clone_size: many; cdr3_length: 14; cdr3_nt: TGTGCCAGCAGCCCGCCGGGACAGCCCTACGAGCAGTACTTC; cdr3_aa: CASSPPGQPYEQYF
v_call: TRBV27; d_call: .; j_call: TRBJ2-1; clone_size: .; cdr3_length: 13; cdr3_nt: TGTGCCAGCAGTTCGAATATCCACAATGAGCAGTTCTTC; cdr3_aa: CASSSNIHNEQFF
v_call: TRBV12-3/TRBV12-4; d_call: .; j_call: TRBJ2-3; clone_size: few; cdr3_length: 15; cdr3_nt: TGTGCCAGCAGTTCCGGGGGAGTTGGCACAGATACGCAGTATTTT; cdr3_aa: CASSSGGVGTDTQYF
v_call: TRBV4-1; d_call: .; j_call: TRBJ2-7; clone_size: many; cdr3_length: 17; cdr3_nt: TGCGCCAGCAGCCAAGAGGTGCCGGGTCAGGGGCAACACGAGCAGTACTTC; cdr3_aa: CASSQEVPGQGQHEQYF